Listed here are 8 T cell receptor beta chains from one sample, sequenced in a study of cytomegalovirus exposure and HLA in healthy donors. Primers included in the PCR were 60 Vbeta and 13 Jbeta primers. TCRdb keeps only in-frame clones here, not all; method: immunoSEQ multiplex PCR. The sample shows about 190,000 clones, roughly four fifths of them seen only once. Sequencing used PBMCs. The receptors originated from a woman aged 25 to 45 in good health and CMV-seropositive.

On this clone: Distinct nucleotide sequences in the sample also encode this CDR3. The chain joins TRBV7-9 to TRBJ2-5; D remains ambiguous. CDR1 and CDR2 from the germline V gene are SEHNR and FQNEAQ (reference sequence). Trimming stripped 4 bases from V and 2 bases from J, with 2 bases between. The CDR3 runs 11 residues. The CDR3 sequence: CASSSQETQYF. The DNA of the CDR3 is TGTGCCAGCAGCTCTCAAGAGACCCAGTACTTC.

Comments on this clone: The junction departs from germline at one end; a sequencing error may be responsible. This sequence joins TRBV7-7 and TRBJ2-7, with a tentative D call TRBD1 (5 bases). CDR1 is SSHAT, CDR2 FNYEAQ, per germline (reference sequence). This CDR3 has 14 residues. The CDR3 DNA reads as TGTGCTAGCAGTCGTGACAGAAACTCCTACGAGCAGTACTTC. The encoded protein is CASSRDRNSYEQYF.

The gene calls are TRBV27 and TRBJ2-5, with 7 bases identical to TRBD1. The CDR3 length is 15 residues. CDR1 and CDR2 from the germline V gene are MNHEY and SMNVEV (reference sequence). The J segment lost 2 bases and the V segment lost 5 bases, leaving 8 bases of the junction unmatched. CDR3 loop: CASSPGQLKQETQYF. In DNA form, the CDR3 reads TGTGCCAGCAGTCCGGGACAGCTAAAACAAGAGACCCAGTACTTC.

V gene TRBV19 combines with J gene TRBJ1-5; D is undetermined. This CDR3 has 16 amino acids. Germline lookup yields CDR1 LNHDA and CDR2 SQIVND (reference sequence). V lost 1 base and J 0 bases, leaving 10 bases between the germline ends. The CDR3 nucleotides read TGTGCCAGTAGTATAGTGGGAGGAAATAGCAATCAGCCCCAGCATTTT. It codes for CASSIVGGNSNQPQHF.

The chain couples TRBV27 to TRBJ1-2, with 7 positions matching TRBD1. Germline CDR1 is MNHEY and CDR2 is SMNVEV (reference sequence). The J segment lost 5 bases and the V segment lost 5 bases, leaving 11 bases of the junction unmatched. The CDR3 extends over 15 amino acids. The CDR3 nucleotides read TGTGCCAGCAGTCGTCAAAACCCAGGGGGATATGGCTACACCTTC. Encoded protein: CASSRQNPGGYGYTF.

This chain connects TRBV4-1 to TRBJ1-4, with D perhaps matching TRBD1 (5 bases). Looked up from germline, CDR1 is MGHRA and CDR2 is YSYEKL. The CDR3 runs 14 residues. V dropped 7 bases and J dropped 7 bases, with 16 bases sitting between them. CDR3 sequence: CASTPTGGIEKLFF. The CDR3 DNA sequence: TGCGCCAGCACCCCCACGGGGGGAATTGAAAAACTGTTTTTT.

The chain recombines TRBV29-1 with TRBJ2-7; TRBD2 aligns across 8 bases. The V segment lost 7 bases and the J segment 6 bases; nucleotides outside the gene matches: 8. From germline, CDR1 is SQVTM and CDR2 ANQGSEA. This CDR3 comprises 12 residues. The CDR3 bases are TGCAGCGCAGTAGGACTAGCTGGCGAGCAGTACTTC. It translates to CSAVGLAGEQYF.

The chain uses TRBV28 and TRBJ1-2; TRBD1 matches 8 bases. Germline CDR1 and CDR2: MDHEN and SYDVKM. J was trimmed by 3 bases and V by 6 bases; bases with no gene match: 6. The CDR3 runs to 14 residues. This CDR3 is CASSHDRGDYGYTF. CDR3 bases: TGTGCCAGCAGCCACGACAGGGGCGACTATGGCTACACCTTC.